These 11 T cell receptor beta chains were sequenced from one sample in a study of CD8 T cells in ankylosing spondylitis. No antigen has been identified for these receptors. Whole-study findings and limits: Roughly eight highly homologous variants made up a TCR beta motif that seemed to typify ankylosing spondylitis blood.

TCRdb redid the calling of the 5' RACE reads with MiXCR, one entry per CDR3 protein. The sample includes under 450,000 distinct CDR3 sequences, about 15% of them seen just once. The specimen sequenced was blood, either unsorted or a sorted T cell fraction (not recorded which). The receptors derive from a male donor with ankylosing spondylitis.

This clonotype came up a few times. The V and J genes are TRBV9 and TRBJ2-7, with a weak D call TRBD2 (6 bases). V was shortened by 1 base and J by 0 bases, with 11 bases between the two germline ends. Germline V gene sequence: CDR1 SGDLS, CDR2 YYNGEE. The CDR3 runs to 15 residues. CDR3 nucleotide sequence: TGTGCCAGCAGCGTATCCCCTAGCGACTCCTACGAGCAGTACTTC. Amino acids: CASSVSPSDSYEQYF.

The table lists this clonotype with a few counts. The CDR3 loop is CASSRKWEASDGYTF. CDR3 bases: TGTGCCAGCAGCCGCAAGTGGGAAGCGTCTGACGGCTACACCTTC. V gene TRBV6-1 combines with J gene TRBJ1-2; D gene ambiguous. Trimming cost V 6 bases and J 8 bases, with 22 bases left between them. The CDR3 is 15 amino acids. Germline values: CDR1 MNHNS, CDR2 SASEGT.

This clonotype was seen a handful of times. This chain links TRBV28 with TRBJ1-1, with a weak D call TRBD1 (5 bases). Trimming shortened V by 3 bases and J by 1 base, and 15 bases separated the two germline ends. This CDR3 is 16 amino acids long. The germline CDR1 and CDR2 sequences are MDHEN and SYDVKM. The CDR3 protein is CASSFIRAAGNTEAFF. The CDR3 bases are TGTGCCAGCAGTTTCATCAGGGCCGCTGGGAACACTGAAGCTTTCTTT.

The chain links TRBV19 to TRBJ2-1; D is possibly TRBD1 (6 bases). The germline gives CDR1 LNHDA, CDR2 SQIVND (reference sequence). Trimming took off 4 bases at V and 3 bases at J, with 19 bases between the two ends. This CDR3 contains 17 residues. This CDR3 reads CASSKGGNKKHYNEQFF. DNA of the CDR3: TGTGCCAGTAGTAAAGGGGGAAATAAAAAGCACTACAATGAGCAGTTCTTC.

In its sample, this clonotype was seen a few times. The chain couples TRBV20-1 to TRBJ2-3; D gene uncertain. This CDR3 is 11 amino acids long. Germline V gene data show CDR1 as DFQATT and CDR2 as SNEGSKA (reference sequence). Trimming cost V 5 bases and J 6 bases, with 9 bases left between them. The CDR3 loop reads CSAPWGDTQYF. The CDR3 DNA reads as TGCAGTGCTCCGTGGGGTGATACGCAGTATTTT.

The chain's CDR3 is CASSQPGFGNTEAFF. The CDR3 nucleotides read TGTGCCAGCAGCCAACCAGGGTTTGGGAACACTGAAGCTTTCTTT. The chain joins TRBV14 to TRBJ1-1, with D possibly TRBD1 on 5 matching bases. In germline, CDR1 is SGHDN, CDR2 FVKESK. V was clipped by 2 bases and J by 1 base, with 11 bases between them. CDR3 length equals 15 residues.

This clonotype was counted only a few times. The chain links TRBV7-2 to TRBJ2-1; 8 bases are shared with TRBD2. The CDR3 contains 16 residues. V lost 3 bases and J lost 5; bases outside the gene matches: 9. Germline CDR1 is SGHTA and CDR2 is FQGNSA. The DNA for the CDR3 is TGTGCCAGCAGCTTGCAGAAGGGACTAGGAGACAATGAGCAGTTCTTC. This gives the protein CASSLQKGLGDNEQFF.

This chain joins TRBV20-1 and TRBJ1-4; D is unclear. In germline, CDR1 is DFQATT, CDR2 SNEGSKA (reference sequence). Trimming removed 0 bases at V and 4 bases at J, with 6 bases between. The CDR3 is 13 amino acids. CDR3 sequence: CSARDISNEKLFF. The CDR3 DNA is TGCAGTGCTAGAGATATAAGTAATGAAAAACTGTTTTTT.

This chain joins TRBV15 and TRBJ1-5; 8 bases are a match to TRBD1. The germline CDR1 and CDR2 sequences are LNHNV and YYDKDF (reference sequence). This CDR3 has 13 amino acids. V lost 6 bases, J lost 7 bases, and 5 bases stayed unmatched. CDR3 nucleotides: TGTGCCACCAGAAAGGACAGGGACCAGCCCCAGCATTTT. Translating it yields CATRKDRDQPQHF.

This clonotype was picked up many times. The chain recombines TRBV18 with TRBJ2-1; 7 bases align to TRBD2. The CDR3 has 17 amino acids. CDR1 is KGHSH, CDR2 LQKENI, per germline. Trimming cost V 0 bases and J 5 bases; bases outside gene matches: 10. CDR3 coding DNA: TGTGCCAGCTCACCACCTAGAGGGGCTAGCGGAAACAATGAGCAGTTCTTC. Translating it yields CASSPPRGASGNNEQFF.

V usage is TRBV20-1 and J usage is TRBJ2-5; D uncertain. Germline V gene sequence: CDR1 DFQATT, CDR2 SNEGSKA (reference sequence). V lost 2 bases and J 5 bases, leaving 12 bases between the germline ends. CDR3 size: 13 residues. The CDR3 protein is CSARRPARETQYF. For the CDR3, the DNA is TGCAGTGCTAGACGTCCGGCTAGGGAGACCCAGTACTTC.